The 4 T cell receptor beta chains reported below all come from one sample, sequenced in a study of T cell responses to AZD1222 COVID-19 vaccine. Repertoires were generated with immunoSEQ multiplex PCR, while TCRdb's copy carries only in-frame clones and drops some. The sample records about 60,000 clones, 75% to 90% being singletons. Source: peripheral blood, taken 28 days after the second AZD1222 dose. The source of these receptors is an adult who received the AZD1222 COVID-19 vaccine.

The chain couples TRBV7-2 to TRBJ2-7; unclear D gene. V dropped 3 bases and J dropped 2 bases, with 11 bases sitting between them. Germline V gene data show CDR1 as SGHTA and CDR2 as FQGNSA. There are 14 residues in the CDR3. CDR3 sequence (DNA): TGTGCCAGCAGCTTGAACCCCCTAACCTACGAGCAGTACTTC. It is translated as CASSLNPLTYEQYF.

The rearrangement joins TRBV3-1 (or the pseudogene TRBV3-2) to TRBJ2-5; D is perhaps TRBD1 (6 bases). With 3 bases removed from V and 4 bases from J, the gap between germline ends came to 9 bases. CDR3 length: 13 residues. Germline V CDR1 and CDR2: LGHDT, YNNKEL (reference sequence). The CDR3 DNA follows: TGTGCCAGCAGCCAGAGGGGGTCAGAGACCCAGTACTTC. It translates to CASSQRGSETQYF.

The chain employs TRBV4-1 and TRBJ2-5, with TRBD2 as a possible D gene (6 bases). The V and J ends lost 2 bases and 5 bases respectively, with 12 bases between them. This CDR3 comprises 14 residues. Germline loops: CDR1 MGHRA, CDR2 YSYEKL. This CDR3 is CASSQRRAGETQYF. CDR3 in DNA: TGCGCCAGCAGCCAACGGAGGGCCGGGGAGACCCAGTACTTC.

The table lists this clone with a count of one. The chain couples TRBV7-2 to TRBJ1-1; D is possibly TRBD1 (6 bases). CDR1 is SGHTA, CDR2 FQGNSA, per germline. V dropped 8 bases and J dropped 3 bases, with 19 bases sitting between them. The CDR3 has 15 amino acids. Written as DNA, the CDR3 is TGTGCCAGCTATACGGAGGGGGGCGCGGACACTGAAGCTTTCTTT. It yields the protein CASYTEGGADTEAFF.